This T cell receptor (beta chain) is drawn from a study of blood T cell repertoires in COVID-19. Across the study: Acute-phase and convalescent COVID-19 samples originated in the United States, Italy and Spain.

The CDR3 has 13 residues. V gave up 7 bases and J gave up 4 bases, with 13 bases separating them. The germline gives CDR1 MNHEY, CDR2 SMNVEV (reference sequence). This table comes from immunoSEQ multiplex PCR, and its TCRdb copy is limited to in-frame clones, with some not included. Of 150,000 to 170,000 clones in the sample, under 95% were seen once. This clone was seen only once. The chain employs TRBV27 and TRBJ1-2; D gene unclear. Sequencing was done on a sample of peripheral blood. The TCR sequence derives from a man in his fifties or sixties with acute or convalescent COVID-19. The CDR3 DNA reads TGTGCCAGCACTCCCGGCCGCGGCTATGGCTACACCTTC. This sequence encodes CASTPGRGYGYTF.